Presented here are 25 T cell receptor beta chains from one specimen sequenced in a study of identical twins. TCRdb analysed the 5' RACE reads with MiXCR anew, one entry per CDR3 protein. The repertoire has some 1,600,000 distinct CDR3 sequences, about 31% of them found once; the top ten carry around 0.3%. Sequencing was carried out using cord blood. The receptors come from a newborn girl in good health.

The genes are TRBV4-1 and TRBJ1-2; D remains ambiguous. The germline V and J ends were trimmed by 2 bases and 7 bases, with 11 bases remaining between them. The germline V gene has CDR1 MGHRA and CDR2 YSYEKL. The CDR3 covers 13 residues. The CDR3 DNA is TGCGCCAGCAGCCAAACGGGGATTGGTGGCTACACCTTC. The encoded protein is CASSQTGIGGYTF.

The genes are TRBV5-1 and TRBJ2-7; 10 bases agree with TRBD1. V lost 4 bases and J lost 4; bases outside the gene matches: 5. CDR1 and CDR2 from the germline V gene are SGHRS and YFSETQ. The CDR3 is 14 amino acids. The CDR3: CASSIGDRGYEQYF. The DNA of the CDR3 is TGCGCCAGCAGCATAGGGGACAGGGGATACGAGCAGTACTTC.

The chain combines TRBV4-1 with TRBJ2-2, with a possible D match to TRBD1 (6 bases). This CDR3 region has 18 residues. Germline loops: CDR1 MGHRA, CDR2 YSYEKL. The ends were cut back, 5 bases at V and 1 base at J, with 20 bases in the middle. The CDR3 is CASSKILGQLRNTGELFF. The CDR3 region has the DNA TGCGCCAGCAGCAAGATCCTCGGACAGCTCAGGAACACCGGGGAGCTGTTTTTT.

The chain joins TRBV10-3 to TRBJ2-7; D remains unclear. Trimming shortened V by 8 bases and J by 3 bases, and 14 bases separated the two germline ends. Germline V gene lookup returns CDR1 ENHRY and CDR2 SYGVKD. CDR3 length equals 13 residues. CDR3: CAIGVGENYEQYF. The CDR3 DNA follows: TGTGCCATCGGAGTAGGAGAAAACTACGAGCAGTACTTC.

Here the CDR3 DNA reads TGTGCCAGCAGTTACAACCGGGCCCTCTCTGGGGCCAACGTCCTGACTTTC. Translating gives CASSYNRALSGANVLTF. The chain couples TRBV6-6 to TRBJ2-6; D is ambiguous. Trimming pared 2 bases from V and 0 bases from J, leaving 11 bases between. Germline values: CDR1 MNHNY, CDR2 SVGAGI (reference sequence). This CDR3 is 17 amino acids long.

The chain employs TRBV5-6 and TRBJ1-1, with TRBD1 as a possible D gene (6 bases). Between the trimmed V and J ends, which lost 0 bases and 9 bases, there was a span of 15 bases. CDR3 length: 14 amino acids. The germline gives CDR1 SGHDT, CDR2 YYEEEE. The CDR3 sequence is CASSLVGGDRKAFF. The CDR3 bases are TGTGCCAGCAGCTTGGTAGGGGGAGACAGAAAAGCTTTCTTT.

Worth noting for this clonotype: The junction departs from the called germline gene at one end, perhaps through a read error. The gene calls are TRBV12-3 or TRBV12-4 and TRBJ1-2; possible D gene TRBD1, 6 bases. The CDR3 contains 17 residues. CDR3 protein: CAGSKPGQRFMGYGYTF. In DNA form, the CDR3 reads TGTGCCGGCAGTAAGCCGGGACAAAGGTTTATGGGGTATGGCTACACCTTC.

This rearrangement joins TRBV18 to TRBJ1-2; possibly TRBD1 for D (6 bases). This CDR3 is built from 15 residues. Germline values: CDR1 KGHSH, CDR2 LQKENI. Trimming stripped 0 bases from V and 6 bases from J, with 14 bases between. CDR3 protein: CASSPPNRVANGYTF. The CDR3 bases are TGTGCCAGCTCACCACCGAACAGGGTAGCAAATGGCTACACCTTC.

In its sample, this clonotype was seen a few times. The chain links TRBV20-1 to TRBJ2-3; TRBD1 matches 9 bases. The ends lost 2 bases at V and 0 bases at J; junction bases unmatched: 6. Germline V CDR1 and CDR2: DFQATT, SNEGSKA (reference sequence). CDR3 length equals 16 residues. CDR3 sequence reads: CSARKQGQGSTDTQYF. For the CDR3, the DNA is TGCAGTGCTAGAAAGCAAGGACAGGGGAGCACAGATACGCAGTATTTT.

The sample holds many counts of this clonotype. This chain uses TRBV10-3 with TRBJ2-1; D gene ambiguous. This CDR3 region has 14 residues. In germline, CDR1 is ENHRY, CDR2 SYGVKD. Trimming took 4 bases from V and 5 from J, leaving 12 bases between them. The CDR3 DNA follows: TGTGCCATCAGTGGACCATCCCATAACAATGAGCAGTTCTTC. Translating it yields CAISGPSHNNEQFF.

Of note for this clonotype: A read error may account for a junction end that differs from germline. The J gene is TRBJ2-1, the V gene TRBV10-2; D may be TRBD1 (6 bases). The CDR3 is made up of 16 amino acids. Germline assignment: CDR1 WSHSY and CDR2 SAAADI. This chain's CDR3 is CTSSDWDTRSYNEQFF. DNA of the CDR3: TGCACCAGCAGTGACTGGGACACAAGGTCATACAATGAGCAGTTCTTC.

The chain uses TRBV16 and TRBJ1-5; D might be TRBD1 (6 bases). This CDR3 contains 13 residues. Germline V CDR1 and CDR2: KGHSY, FQNENV. Trimming removed 0 bases from V and 10 bases from J, with 10 bases in between. The CDR3 bases are TGTGCCAGCAGCCAATCGGAAGGGACACCCCAGCATTTT. It codes for CASSQSEGTPQHF. The entire variable domain, with the rest obtained from reference TRBV16 and TRBJ1-5, is as follows: GEEVAQTPKHLVRGEGQKAKLYCAPIKGHSYVFWYQQVLKNEFKFLISFQNENVFDETGMPKERFSAKCLPNSPCSLEIQATKLEDSAVYFCASSQSEGTPQHFGDGTRLSIL.

This clonotype was counted a few times. This chain connects TRBV29-1 to TRBJ2-1, with 10 bases fitting TRBD1. J lost 5 bases, V lost 4 bases, and 5 bases had no gene match. CDR1 is SQVTM and CDR2 is ANQGSEA in the germline V gene. This CDR3 contains 14 residues. DNA of the CDR3: TGCAGCGTTGCGGGGACAGGGGCCCACAATGAGCAGTTCTTC. Translated: CSVAGTGAHNEQFF.

This clonotype was seen a single time. The chain's CDR3 is CASSFSNLALAGRSGANVLTF. As DNA, the CDR3 is TGTGCCAGCAGCTTCTCCAACCTGGCACTAGCGGGCCGCTCTGGGGCCAACGTCCTGACTTTC. The chain combines TRBV11-2 with TRBJ2-6, with TRBD2 matching over 9 bases. This CDR3 is built from 21 residues. V trimming: 3 bases; J trimming: 0 bases; junction bases outside the gene matches: 15. The germline V gene encodes CDR1 SGHAT and CDR2 FQNNGV.

This clonotype showed up just once. The V gene is TRBV29-1, the J gene TRBJ2-7; 8 bases align to TRBD1. The germline gives CDR1 SQVTM, CDR2 ANQGSEA. The CDR3 has 13 amino acids. V was pared by 8 bases and J by 2 bases, with 8 bases of the junction left unmatched. CDR3 in amino acids: CSFGQGSAYEQYF. The CDR3 nucleotides read TGCAGCTTCGGACAGGGTAGTGCCTACGAGCAGTACTTC.

This clonotype was found many times. The chain uses TRBV4-1 and TRBJ2-5, with TRBD2 matching over 11 bases. The CDR3 is 18 amino acids. From germline, CDR1 is MGHRA and CDR2 YSYEKL. The V and J ends lost 3 bases and 2 bases, in that order; junction bases with no gene match: 11. CDR3 nucleotides: TGCGCCAGCAGCCAGGAACAACTAGCGGGAGTTCTACAAGAGACCCAGTACTTC. Translated: CASSQEQLAGVLQETQYF.

The V and J genes are TRBV13 and TRBJ2-4, with 10 bases matching TRBD1. The end of the DNA aligns better with TRBJ2-7, so the J call may be wrong. The CDR3 runs to 15 residues. Per germline, CDR1 PRHDT and CDR2 FYEKMQ (reference sequence). The CDR3: CASSTWTGGNYEQYF. As DNA, the CDR3 is TGTGCCAGCAGCACGTGGACAGGGGGAAACTACGAGCAGTACTTC.

This clonotype appeared a few times. A read error may account for a junction end that differs from germline. The chain uses TRBV4-2 and TRBJ2-5, with 10 bases aligning to TRBD2. The germline CDR1 and CDR2 sequences are LGHNA and YNFKEQ. This CDR3 is built from 15 residues. The CDR3, as DNA: TGTGTCAGCAGCCAAGAGCTAGCGGGGGAAGAGACCCAGTACTTC. This translates into CVSSQELAGEETQYF.

This clonotype was picked up a small number of times. This chain uses TRBV2 with TRBJ2-1, with D perhaps TRBD1 (5 bases). V lost 4 bases, J lost 0 bases, and 13 bases lay in between. The CDR3 length is 16 residues. Germline V lookup: CDR1 SNHLY, CDR2 FYNNEI. CDR3 region: CASSAGFSSSYNEQFF. DNA for the CDR3: TGTGCCAGCAGTGCAGGGTTTTCTAGCTCCTACAATGAGCAGTTCTTC.

V gene TRBV20-1 combines with J gene TRBJ2-7; 9 nucleotides align to TRBD2. After removal of 2 bases from V and 7 bases from J, the junction contained 6 bases not matched to a gene. CDR1 and CDR2 from the germline V gene are DFQATT and SNEGSKA (reference sequence). This CDR3 spans 13 amino acids. The DNA for the CDR3 is TGCAGTGCTAGACTAGCGGGGAGGGATGAGCAGTACTTC. It is translated as CSARLAGRDEQYF.

This clonotype showed up many times. The chain is built from TRBV18 and TRBJ2-3, with 10 positions matching TRBD2. CDR3 size: 15 residues. CDR1 is KGHSH and CDR2 is LQKENI in the germline V gene. J gave up 0 bases and V 8 bases, and 5 bases lay outside the gene matches. CDR3: CASSPTSGSTDTQYF. The DNA for the CDR3 is TGTGCCAGCAGCCCGACTAGCGGGAGCACAGATACGCAGTATTTT.

In its sample, this clonotype was seen a few times. The V gene is TRBV6-6, the J gene TRBJ1-2; D remains unclear. CDR1 and CDR2 from the germline V gene are MNHNY and SVGAGI (reference sequence). CDR3 length: 17 residues. V lost 2 bases to trimming and J lost 5 bases, with 21 bases between them. The CDR3 protein is CASSYAPAGDIRYGYTF. The CDR3 coding sequence is TGTGCCAGCAGTTACGCCCCCGCAGGAGATATTCGATATGGCTACACCTTC.

The V gene is TRBV20-1, the J gene TRBJ2-1; TRBD2 aligns across 8 bases. The CDR3 runs to 15 residues. Germline trimming cut 6 bases from V and 4 bases from J; bases unmatched to any gene: 11. Germline V gives CDR1 DFQATT, CDR2 SNEGSKA (reference sequence). The CDR3, as DNA: TGCAGTGCCCCGCCTTCTAGCGGGCGGTACAATGAGCAGTTCTTC. It translates to CSAPPSSGRYNEQFF.

Only a few counts were recorded for this clonotype. This chain connects TRBV7-9 to TRBJ2-4, with 8 bases that match TRBD1. V was pared by 5 bases and J by 2 bases, with 8 bases of the junction left unmatched. The germline V gene encodes CDR1 SEHNR and CDR2 FQNEAQ (reference sequence). The CDR3 consists of 16 residues. The CDR3 spells CASSPRDRSPKNIQYF. CDR3 sequence (DNA): TGTGCCAGCAGCCCGCGGGACAGGTCACCCAAAAACATTCAGTACTTC.

V usage is TRBV2 and J usage is TRBJ2-7, with D perhaps matching TRBD1 (6 bases). Germline V gene sequence: CDR1 SNHLY, CDR2 FYNNEI. V shed 10 bases and J shed 5 bases, with 21 bases lying between them. This CDR3 region has 14 residues. The CDR3 nucleotides read TGTGCCACTACTCGCGCAGGGGAAATCAACGAGCAGTACTTC. As protein: CATTRAGEINEQYF.